Detailed here is one TCR beta chain. Its antigen is undetermined. This entry comes from a study of T cell repertoires in cytomegalovirus infection. Points from the study as a whole: CMV-specific TCR beta clonotypes restricted by HLA-C dominated the ex vivo response.

TCRdb re-derived calls from the reads in MiXCR, one entry per CDR3 protein. There are approximately 290,000 distinct CDR3 sequences in the sample; around 25% occur only once, and about 15% lies in the top ten. The material sequenced was PBMCs. This TCR was recovered from a human donor in good health (CMV status not recorded). Some clones in this sample may be carry-over from other donors' samples.

CDR3 DNA: TGCAGTGCTAGGGAGGGACACCGGAGCTCCTACGAGCAGTACTTC. Amino acids: CSAREGHRSSYEQYF. The gene calls are TRBV20-1 and TRBJ2-7; D might be TRBD1 or TRBD2, each matching 6 bases. The V end was cut by 3 bases, the J end by 0 bases, with 15 bases between. Germline-derived CDR1 and CDR2 are DFQATT and SNEGSKA (reference sequence). CDR3 length: 15 residues.